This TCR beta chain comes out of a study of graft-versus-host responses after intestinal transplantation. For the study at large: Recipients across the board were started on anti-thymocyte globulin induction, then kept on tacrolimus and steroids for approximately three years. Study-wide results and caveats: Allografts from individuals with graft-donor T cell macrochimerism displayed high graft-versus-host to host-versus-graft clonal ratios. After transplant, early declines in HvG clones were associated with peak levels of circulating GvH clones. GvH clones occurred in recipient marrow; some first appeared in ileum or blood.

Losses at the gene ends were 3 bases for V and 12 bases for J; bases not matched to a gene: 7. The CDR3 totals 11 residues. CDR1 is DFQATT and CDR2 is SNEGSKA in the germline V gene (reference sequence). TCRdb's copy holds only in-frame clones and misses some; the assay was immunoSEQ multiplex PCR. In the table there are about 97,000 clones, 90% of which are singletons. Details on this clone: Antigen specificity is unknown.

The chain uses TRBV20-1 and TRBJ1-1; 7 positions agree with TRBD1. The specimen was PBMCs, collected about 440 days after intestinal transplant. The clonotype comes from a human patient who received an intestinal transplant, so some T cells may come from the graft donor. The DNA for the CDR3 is TGCAGTGCTAGCCCCCCAGGGGGGTCTTTCTTT. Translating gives CSASPPGGSFF.